The entry below gives a single T cell receptor beta chain sequence along with its context. Measured with immunoSEQ multiplex PCR; TCRdb has only the in-frame clones, and not every one. The table includes 32,000 or so clones, less than 90% detected once. This sample stems from a study of PD-1 and CTLA-4 blockade in melanoma. V shed 4 bases and J 0 bases; nucleotides not matched to a gene: 10. Germline loops: CDR1 MGHRA, CDR2 YSYEKL. CDR3 length: 17 residues. This TCR was recovered from a human donor with melanoma. The source was CD8+ T cells from peripheral blood, collected before anti-PD-1 treatment. The rearrangement links TRBV4-1 to TRBJ2-3, with 7 bases fitting TRBD1. The CDR3 sequence: CASSRDSPSSSTDTQYF. CDR3 nucleotides: TGCGCCAGCAGCCGGGACAGTCCTTCTTCTAGCACAGATACGCAGTATTTT.